This paragraph covers one T cell receptor beta chain sequence. This receptor's antigen is unknown. The input lacks base qualities; no much larger clone sits a single base away. Each collaborating institution followed its own protocols to collect whole blood in K2EDTA tubes. For TCRbeta analysis, collaborators shipped samples as frozen whole blood, isolated PBMCs, or DNA extracted from either of those sample types. The data derive from a study of blood T cell repertoires in COVID-19 (dated by TCRdb to about 2020). Context from the whole study: Collaborator samples came from the United States, Italy and Spain and covered acute and convalescent phases of COVID-19. The prospective study material was composed of cDNA or gDNA derived from T cells, B-cell-depleted T cells, or PBMCs. The dataset comprised deeply sampled blood TCRbeta repertoires from subjects exposed to, actively infected with, or recovered from COVID-19. The repertoires were made available in a free public database intended to serve as a resource for research on the immune response to SARS-CoV-2. The samples were drawn from the first 160 participants of the ongoing ImmuneRACE study and from over a thousand subjects provided by 6 global collaborators. Sample metadata almost always included a de-identified subject ID, COVID-19 status, age in years and sex. Where HLA class I and class II types were available, the types were taken from metadata supplied by the sample provider, not from assay-based typing.

The CDR3 measures 15 amino acids from cysteine to phenylalanine. The DNA shown is the 45-base CDR3, in frame from base 1. Via the germline V gene (reference sequence), CDR1 is SEHNR and CDR2 FQNEAQ. Trimming at the junction amounts to 1 base on V and 5 bases on J, and the germline ends lie 14 bases apart. General findings and caveats noted by the study authors: The quantity of clinical and demographic metadata differed by source and by participant and was supplied without curation.

TCRbeta CDR3 regions were amplified from genomic DNA using the immunoSEQ Assay, a bias-controlled multiplex PCR. Per the authors' processing: The number of nucleated cells in each sample was estimated from the amplification of reference gene primers within the assay. To quantify the absolute abundance of each unique TCRbeta CDR3 rearrangement, sequence reads were collapsed and filtered. For each sample, productive Simpson clonality was calculated by taking the square root of Simpson's diversity index across productive rearrangements. TCRdb obtained this table from immuneACCESS and retained in-frame rearrangements with V and J assigned. These tables miss some clones; where compared with another copy, unresolved V genes account for less than half of the shortfall, and the remainder is unexplained. From that table come the V and J calls and clone size; the DNA was used to work out D and trimming. The sample has more than 50,000 clones on record, approximately 90% of them singletons. In total, the top ten clones hold around 3.1% of the sample.

The sample was peripheral blood. The clonotype comes from a human donor in a cohort sampled during active COVID-19. The chain employs TRBV7-9 and TRBJ1-1; the D segment could be TRBD1, given 5 matching bases. The base sequence is TGTGCCAGCAGCTTAGTTGTCAGGGTAGATACTGAAGCTTTCTTT. Its amino acids are CASSLVVRVDTEAFF. Supplemented by the reference TRBV7-9 and TRBJ1-1 proteins around the CDR3, the complete variable domain is DTGVSQNPRHKITKRGQNVTFRCDPISEHNRLYWYRQTLGQGPEFLTYFQNEAQLEKSRLLSDRFSAERPKGSFSTLEIQRTEQGDSAMYLCASSLVVRVDTEAFFGQGTRLTVV.